Described below is a single T cell receptor beta chain sequence and its context. Its antigen is as yet unknown. Germline V gene lookup returns CDR1 MDHEN and CDR2 SYDVKM. Trimming took off 4 bases at V and 2 bases at J, with 11 bases between the two ends. This CDR3 spans 14 amino acids. The PCR employed 60 Vbeta primers together with 13 Jbeta primers. This table comes from immunoSEQ multiplex PCR, and its TCRdb copy is limited to in-frame clones, with some not included. The table includes some 150,000 clones, about 71% detected once. These data are taken from a study of cytomegalovirus exposure and HLA in healthy donors. General study results and limits: A later analysis found that most CMV-associated TCR beta chains appeared HLA-restricted. Analysis was carried out at a later point, and it linked a missense DCLRE1C variant to TCR beta V- and J-gene trimming.

Material for sequencing was PBMCs. The rearrangement joins TRBV28 to TRBJ1-2; no firm D call. The clonotype originates from a woman under 40 in good health and CMV-seronegative. Here the CDR3 reads CASSSSGENYGYTF. The CDR3, as DNA: TGTGCCAGCAGTTCTTCCGGGGAAAACTATGGCTACACCTTC.